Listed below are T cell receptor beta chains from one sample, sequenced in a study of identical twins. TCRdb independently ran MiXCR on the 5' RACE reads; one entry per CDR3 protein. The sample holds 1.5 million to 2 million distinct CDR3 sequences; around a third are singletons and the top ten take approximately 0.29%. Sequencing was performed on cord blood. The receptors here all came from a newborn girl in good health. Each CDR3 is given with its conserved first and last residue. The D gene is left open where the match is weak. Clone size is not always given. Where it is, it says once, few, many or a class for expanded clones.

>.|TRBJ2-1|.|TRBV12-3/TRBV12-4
TGTGTCAGCAGTTCGGGGGAGGTGGTCAACAATGAGCAGTTCTTC
CVSSSGEVVNNEQFF
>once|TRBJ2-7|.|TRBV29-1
TGCAGCGAGAAGGGACTGGGGAGGTACAATGAGCAGTACTTC
CSEKGLGRYNEQYF
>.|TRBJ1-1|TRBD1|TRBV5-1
TGCGCCAGCAGCTTTGCGCAGGGGGCTTCTGAAGCTTTCTTT
CASSFAQGASEAFF
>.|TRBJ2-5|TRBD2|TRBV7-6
TGTGCCAGCAGCCCAACACATAGGGTCGCGGGAGTTGGAGAGACCCAGTACTTC
CASSPTHRVAGVGETQYF
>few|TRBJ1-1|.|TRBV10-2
TGCGCCAGCAGTGAGTCGGAATCCAGGGTAGTGGGCACTGAAGCTTTCTTT
CASSESESRVVGTEAFF
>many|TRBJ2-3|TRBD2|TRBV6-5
TGTGCCAGCAGCTACGGACTAGCTTCGGATACGCAGTATTTT
CASSYGLASDTQYF
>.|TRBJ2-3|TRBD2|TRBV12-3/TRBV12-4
TGTGCCAGCAATGACGGGAGGACCACAGATACGCAGTATTTT
CASNDGRTTDTQYF
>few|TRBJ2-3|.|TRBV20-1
TGCAGTACAGCTAAAGGGTCGGGTAGCACAGATACGCAGTATTTT
CSTAKGSGSTDTQYF
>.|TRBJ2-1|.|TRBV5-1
TGCGCCAGTGGCCGGGATACCCGCTCCTACAATGAGCAGTTCTTC
CASGRDTRSYNEQFF
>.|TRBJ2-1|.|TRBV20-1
TGCAGTGCCACCCGGGGCTCGGGAAACAATGAGCAGTTCTTC
CSATRGSGNNEQFF
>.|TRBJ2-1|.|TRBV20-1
TGCAGTGCTAGAGACTACCCCAATGAGCAGTTCTTC
CSARDYPNEQFF
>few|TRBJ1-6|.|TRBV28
TGTGCCAGCAGTTCGTCCCTGAGGACGGATTCACCCCTCCACTTT
CASSSSLRTDSPLHF
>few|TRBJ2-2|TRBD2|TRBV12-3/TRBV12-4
TGTGCCAGCAGTCTCGGACTAGGCAACACCAGGGAGCTGTTTTTT
CASSLGLGNTRELFF
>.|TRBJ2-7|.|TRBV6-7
TGTGCCAGCAGTGGCGGGTTGGGCTACGAGCAGTACTTC
CASSGGLGYEQYF
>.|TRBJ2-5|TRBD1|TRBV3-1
TGTGCCAGCAGCCCCGGGACAGGGGAGAGAAAGCAGTACTTC
CASSPGTGERKQYF
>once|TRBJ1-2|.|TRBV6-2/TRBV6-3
TGTGCCAGCACCAACGGGGGAGCCGGTGGCTACACCTTC
CASTNGGAGGYTF
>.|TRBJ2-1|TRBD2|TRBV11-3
TGTGCCAGCAGCCCGCTAATAGCGGGCCACAATGAGCAGTTCTTC
CASSPLIAGHNEQFF
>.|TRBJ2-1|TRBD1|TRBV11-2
TGTGCCAGCAGCGCGCTGACAGGGGGCTACGAGCAGTTCTTC
CASSALTGGYEQFF
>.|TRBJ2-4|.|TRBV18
TGTGCCAGCTCACCTTTGGCCGGGACCAAAAACATTCAGTACTTC
CASSPLAGTKNIQYF
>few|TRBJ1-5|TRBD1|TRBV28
TGTGCCAGCAAAGGACAGGGGAAATATCAGCCCCAGCATTTT
CASKGQGKYQPQHF
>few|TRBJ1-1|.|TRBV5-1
TGCGCCAGCAGCTTGGACAGGCGGAAAGCTTTCTTT
CASSLDRRKAFF
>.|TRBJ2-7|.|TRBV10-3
TGTGCCATCAGTGAGCGGGACACTAGCTCCTACAATGAGCAGTACTTC
CAISERDTSSYNEQYF
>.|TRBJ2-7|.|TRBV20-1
TGCAGTGCTAGAAGGGAACTAGCCCTATCCGAGCAGTACTTC
CSARRELALSEQYF
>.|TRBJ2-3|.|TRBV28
TGTGCCAGCGCCGGGGGGCAGATCACAGATACGCAGTATTTT
CASAGGQITDTQYF
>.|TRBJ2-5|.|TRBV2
TGTGCCAGCAGTGCCACCGTTGTTGGGATAGAGACCCAGTACTTC
CASSATVVGIETQYF
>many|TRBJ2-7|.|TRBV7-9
TGTGCCAGCAGTTTAGGCTTCAGTTACGAGCAGTACTTC
CASSLGFSYEQYF
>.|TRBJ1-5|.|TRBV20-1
TGCAGTGCTAGCACGGGGGGAAGTCAGCCCCAGCATTTT
CSASTGGSQPQHF
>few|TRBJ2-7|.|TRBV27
TGTGCCAGCAGTTTTTGGGGGACCTCCTACGAGCAGTACTTC
CASSFWGTSYEQYF
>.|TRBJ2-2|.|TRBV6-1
TGTGCCAGCAGTGTCGGTAGGACGAACACCGGGGAGCTGTTTTTT
CASSVGRTNTGELFF
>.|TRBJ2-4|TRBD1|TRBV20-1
TGCAGTGCATCGACAGGGGCAGGGGTGCGTGAGCAGTACTTC
CSASTGAGVREQYF
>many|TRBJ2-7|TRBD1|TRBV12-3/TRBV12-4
TGTGCCAGCCGACAGGGCCTCTACGAGCAGTACTTC
CASRQGLYEQYF
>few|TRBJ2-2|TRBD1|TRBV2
TGTGCCACAAACAGGGGCACCGGGGAGCTGTTTTTT
CATNRGTGELFF
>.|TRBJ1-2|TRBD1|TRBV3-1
TGTGCCAGCAGCCAACTTCCGGGACAGGAGGGGGATGGCTACACCTTC
CASSQLPGQEGDGYTF
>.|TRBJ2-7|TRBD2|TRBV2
TGTGCCAGCAAGGTTGACGGGGGGGCTGACTACGAGCAGTACTTC
CASKVDGGADYEQYF
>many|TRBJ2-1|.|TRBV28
TGTGCCAGCAGTTTATACGGACAGTACAATGAGCAGTTCTTC
CASSLYGQYNEQFF
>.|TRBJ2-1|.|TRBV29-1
TGCAGCGTGTTGTTGGGTCCGGCGTCCTACTATGAGCAGTTCTTC
CSVLLGPASYYEQFF
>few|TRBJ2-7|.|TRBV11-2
TGTGCCAGCAGCTTAGTTCTAGCGAGGAGGCACGAGCAGTACTTC
CASSLVLARRHEQYF